One T cell receptor beta chain is described in this entry. Clones were read by immunoSEQ multiplex PCR, and TCRdb kept only the in-frame ones, dropping some. The sample records about 190,000 clones, 70% to 90% being singletons. This CDR3 is 15 amino acids long. CDR1 is SNHLY, CDR2 FYNNEI, per germline. V lost 6 bases to trimming and J lost 3 bases, with 12 bases between them. This entry is derived from a study of blood T cell repertoires in COVID-19. Overall study: Both acute and convalescent COVID-19 samples were obtained from the United States, Italy and Spain.

The chain joins TRBV2 to TRBJ2-6, with a tentative D call TRBD2 (5 bases). The sequenced sample consisted of peripheral blood. This clonotype originated in a man in his sixties or seventies with active or convalescent COVID-19. CDR3 sequence (DNA): TGTGCCAGCAGCGGAGGCCCGGGTGGGGCCAACGTCCTGACTTTC. It is translated as CASSGGPGGANVLTF.